This T cell receptor beta chain emerged from a study of T cells in Graves' hyperthyroidism and ophthalmopathy. RNA transcripts served as the template for amplifying TCR beta CDR3 regions. HTBI primers were employed in a first-round RT-PCR of the TCR CDR3. TCRdb analysed the multiplex PCR reads with MiXCR anew, one entry per CDR3 protein. This table has under 700,000 distinct CDR3 sequences, approximately 15% appearing once. This clonotype has at least ten counts. The antigen is not known. Study findings and constraints: Clonotypes that were expanded in thyroid above 0.001 mostly appeared in blood too.

CDR1 and CDR2 (germline): KGHSH, LQKENI. The CDR3 consists of 16 residues. Deletions cut 5 bases from V and 2 bases from J, with 18 bases between. This receptor was obtained from a woman aged 18-30 years with Graves' hyperthyroidism. Sequenced input: blood. V and J are TRBV18 and TRBJ1-2; D is perhaps TRBD1 (5 bases). CDR3 in DNA: TGTGCCAGCTCAAGAGGATTGATGCAGGGAAACTATGGCTACACCTTC. Protein: CASSRGLMQGNYGYTF. Together with reference TRBV18 and TRBJ1-2, the CDR3 gives the full variable domain: NAGVMQNPRHLVRRRGQEARLRCSPMKGHSHVYWYRQLPEEGLKFMVYLQKENIIDESGMPKERFSAEFPKEGPSILRIQQVVRGDSAAYFCASSRGLMQGNYGYTFGSGTRLTVV.